This T cell receptor beta chain was documented in a study of shared clonotypes between healthy human individuals. Germline V gene data show CDR1 as ENHRY and CDR2 as SYGVKD. Trimming took 6 bases from V and 11 from J; bases not matched to a gene: 12. CDR3 size: 13 residues. This clone was seen only once. Its target is unknown. The test was conducted at deep level. Clones were read by immunoSEQ multiplex PCR, and TCRdb kept only the in-frame ones, dropping some. The profile shows 2 million or so clones, about 95% of them singletons. Overall study findings and caveats: The represented genetic and exposure-history diversity was limited by the small number of donors.

Sequenced material: naive CD4+ T cells sorted from blood. Subset specified: CD45RA+ positively selected. The sequence derives from a man in his late teens or twenties in good health. The chain recombines TRBV10-3 with TRBJ1-2, with 7 bases matching TRBD1. This CDR3 is CAISGSGTAYYTF. The CDR3 DNA follows: TGTGCCATCAGCGGCTCCGGGACAGCCTATTACACCTTC.